The 26 T cell receptor beta chains below come from one sample, sequenced in a study of Graves' ophthalmopathy and Graves' hyperthyroidism. Amplification targeted the TCR beta CDR3 regions, with RNA transcripts as the source material. RT-PCR was first run with HTBI primers, then multiplex PCR in a second round. Using its own MiXCR run on the multiplex PCR reads, TCRdb lists one record per CDR3 protein. The sample carries over 650,000 distinct CDR3 sequences, 35% to 45% recorded once. Sequenced material: peripheral blood. These receptors originate from an adult man with Graves' ophthalmopathy.

In regard to this clonotype: Possible read error: a much larger clone is one base away. The chain joins TRBV7-9 to TRBJ1-1; no clear D gene. The length of the CDR3 is 12 residues. In germline, CDR1 is SEHNR, CDR2 FQNEAQ (reference sequence). Trimming left V 7 bases short and J 6 bases short, with 12 bases between. CDR3: CASTIGSAEAFF. CDR3 nucleotide sequence: TGTGCCAGCACCATTGGAAGTGCTGAAGCTTTCTTT.

This clonotype turned up a few times. The rearrangement joins TRBV11-2 to TRBJ1-4; the D gene is possibly TRBD1 (5 bases). The V and J ends lost 5 bases and 0 bases respectively, with 7 bases between them. This CDR3 has 14 residues. Germline loops: CDR1 SGHAT, CDR2 FQNNGV. The CDR3 loop reads CASSRTPTNEKLFF. CDR3 nucleotide sequence: TGTGCCAGCAGCCGGACACCAACTAATGAAAAACTGTTTTTT.

The chain recombines TRBV6-4 with TRBJ2-7; TRBD2 might be the D (5 bases). V was trimmed by 7 bases and J by 4 bases, leaving 8 bases between them. Germline V gives CDR1 MRHNA, CDR2 SNTAGT. CDR3 length: 11 amino acids. The CDR3 coding sequence is TGTGCCAGCAATGGAGGATACGAGCAGTACTTC. Residues: CASNGGYEQYF.

The V call is TRBV10-2, the J call TRBJ1-1; no reliable D call. The germline V gene has CDR1 WSHSY and CDR2 SAAADI. CDR3 length: 14 amino acids. Trimming pared 4 bases from V and 1 base from J, leaving 10 bases between. Here the CDR3 reads CASSGTERNTEAFF. CDR3 sequence (DNA): TGCGCCAGCAGTGGGACGGAAAGGAACACTGAAGCTTTCTTT.

There are many counts of this clonotype. The V call is TRBV19, the J call TRBJ2-7; possibly TRBD2 for D (6 bases). The CDR3 has 13 amino acids. The germline V and J ends were trimmed by 5 bases and 2 bases, with 10 bases remaining between them. The germline CDR1 and CDR2 sequences are LNHDA and SQIVND (reference sequence). In nucleotides, the CDR3 is TGTGCCAGTAGTTACTCGGGGGCCTACGAGCAGTACTTC. Translated, it gives CASSYSGAYEQYF.

The chain joins TRBV9 to TRBJ1-1, with 9 bases identical to TRBD1. CDR1 is SGDLS and CDR2 is YYNGEE in the germline V gene. V shed 4 bases, J shed 4 bases, and the junction held 8 bases outside the gene matches. This CDR3 spans 15 amino acids. CDR3 residues: CASSPSRTGVTEAFF. The CDR3, as DNA: TGTGCCAGCAGCCCTTCTCGGACAGGGGTCACTGAAGCTTTCTTT.

As for this clonotype: No conserved phenylalanine or tryptophan is present at the end of the CDR3, so a read error is the likely explanation. It is unclear where the CDR3 begins or ends on the DNA, so no DNA is shown, and the CDR3 is as TCRdb lists it. The CDR3 reads CAISERDRVV. This chain connects TRBV10-3 to TRBJ1-4; the table names TRBD1, a call not compared with the DNA. Ends included, the CDR3 has 10 residues. Germline V lookup: CDR1 ENHRY, CDR2 SYGVKD.

The table lists this clonotype with many counts. The V call is TRBV12-3 or TRBV12-4, the J call TRBJ1-2; 7 positions agree with TRBD1. Germline trimming cut 3 bases from V and 6 bases from J; bases unmatched to any gene: 10. The CDR3 is made up of 15 amino acids. The CDR3 loop reads CASSFNRGQGDGYTF. CDR3 DNA: TGTGCCAGCAGTTTCAACAGGGGCCAAGGCGATGGCTACACCTTC.

V gene TRBV11-3 combines with J gene TRBJ2-2; D unresolved. V was pared by 1 base and J by 2 bases, with 14 bases between. The germline V gene has CDR1 SGHNT and CDR2 YENEEA. The CDR3 is 17 amino acids. The CDR3 region has the DNA TGTGCCAGCAGCTTAGTCCGAGGTCCCACAAACACCGGGGAGCTGTTTTTT. Protein product: CASSLVRGPTNTGELFF.

The J gene is TRBJ2-7, the V gene TRBV5-1; 7 bases agree with TRBD1. V lost 4 bases and J lost 11; bases outside the gene matches: 15. Germline assignment: CDR1 SGHRS and CDR2 YFSETQ. CDR3 length equals 14 residues. CDR3 bases: TGCGCCAGCAGCGGATGGGACAGATTAGGTAGGGAGTACTTC. Amino acid sequence: CASSGWDRLGREYF.

This rearrangement joins TRBV10-3 to TRBJ1-2, with a possible D match to TRBD1 (5 bases). The V gene's germline CDR1 is ENHRY and CDR2 SYGVKD. The CDR3 contains 13 residues. V shed 10 bases and J shed 8 bases, with 20 bases lying between them. CDR3 loop: CASTPMGVRGYTF. The CDR3 nucleotides are TGTGCCAGCACCCCAATGGGGGTGCGGGGCTACACCTTC.

On this clonotype itself: At one of its ends the junction is not consistent with the germline gene, which may arise from a read error. V gene TRBV29-1 combines with J gene TRBJ2-2, with D tentatively TRBD2 (5 bases). The CDR3 extends over 8 amino acids. CDR1 and CDR2 (germline): SQVTM, ANQGSEA. The CDR3 bases are TGCAGCGTTGGGGGAGCTGTTTTT. The encoded protein is CSVGGAVF.

This rearrangement joins TRBV10-3 to TRBJ1-6; D might be TRBD1 (6 bases). Germline V gene data show CDR1 as ENHRY and CDR2 as SYGVKD. The CDR3 totals 15 residues. Trimming removed 11 bases at V and 7 bases at J, with 21 bases between. This CDR3 reads CAWASPGTTNSPLHF. CDR3 coding DNA: TGTGCCTGGGCTTCCCCCGGGACAACCAATTCACCCCTCCACTTT.

Details on this clonotype: Just one base apart from a much larger clone, this may be a read error. The CDR3 spells CVSSPDRAWNTEAFF. CDR3 nucleotides: TGTGTCAGCAGCCCAGACAGGGCTTGGAACACTGAAGCTTTCTTT. The chain links TRBV5-1 to TRBJ1-1, with TRBD1 identical over 7 bases. Germline CDR1 and CDR2: SGHRS and YFSETQ. CDR3 length: 15 amino acids. The entire variable domain, with the rest obtained from reference TRBV5-1 and TRBJ1-1, is as follows: KAGVTQTPRYLIKTRGQQVTLSCSPISGHRSVSWYQQTPGQGLQFLFEYFSETQRNKGNFPGRFSGRQFSNSRSEMNVSTLELGDSALYLCVSSPDRAWNTEAFFGQGTRLTVV.

This clonotype was counted at least ten times. The chain couples TRBV7-2 to TRBJ1-5, with D perhaps TRBD1 (5 bases). The CDR3 sequence is 17 residues long. V lost 8 bases to trimming and J lost 3 bases, with 23 bases between them. The germline gives CDR1 SGHTA, CDR2 FQGNSA. The CDR3 here is CASWSSLGQGYNQPQHF. The CDR3 DNA is TGTGCCAGCTGGAGTTCGCTAGGACAAGGTTACAATCAGCCCCAGCATTTT.

Only a few counts were recorded for this clonotype. This chain uses TRBV6-5 with TRBJ2-7, with 11 bases matching TRBD1. The CDR3 is made up of 15 amino acids. Germline CDR1 is MNHEY and CDR2 is SVGAGI. V lost 5 bases to trimming and J lost 3 bases; unmatched junction nucleotides: 6. This CDR3 is CASSPEGTGGYEQYF. CDR3 in DNA: TGTGCCAGCAGTCCGGAGGGGACAGGGGGCTACGAGCAGTACTTC.

In regard to this clonotype: At one end the junction does not follow the germline gene, possibly because of a read error. The chain carries TRBV6-5 and TRBJ1-4, with 10 bases lining up with TRBD1. Looked up from germline, CDR1 is MNHEY and CDR2 is SVGAGI. The CDR3 runs 14 residues. The CDR3 here is CASRGGRTGGKPFF. The DNA of the CDR3 is TGTGCCAGCAGGGGAGGGAGGACAGGGGGAAAACCGTTTTTT.

This clonotype appeared a few times. The chain joins TRBV7-8 to TRBJ1-1; D remains unclear. V lost 5 bases, J lost 11 bases, and 15 bases lay in between. The length of the CDR3 is 12 residues. Germline assignment: CDR1 SGHVS and CDR2 FQNEAQ. The CDR3 reads CASSRGEGGAFF. The CDR3 bases are TGTGCCAGCAGCCGTGGGGAGGGAGGGGCTTTCTTT.

The chain combines TRBV7-9 with TRBJ2-3; 8 nucleotides agree with TRBD2. Germline values: CDR1 SEHNR, CDR2 FQNEAQ (reference sequence). The CDR3 consists of 16 residues. V gave up 2 bases and J gave up 0 bases; unmatched junction bases: 4. The CDR3 loop reads CASSLTLAGSTDTQYF. The CDR3 nucleotides read TGTGCCAGCAGCTTAACGCTAGCGGGTAGCACAGATACGCAGTATTTT.

The chain joins TRBV29-1 to TRBJ2-6; D remains unclear. Germline CDR1 and CDR2: SQVTM and ANQGSEA. This CDR3 contains 14 residues. V lost 1 base and J 4 bases, leaving 8 bases between the germline ends. DNA of the CDR3: TGCAGCGTTGAAGTAGCCACCGGGGCCAACGTCCTGACTTTC. Translation: CSVEVATGANVLTF.

This clonotype was seen a few times. The chain carries TRBV5-1 and TRBJ2-5; D is undetermined. Deletions cut 4 bases from V and 0 bases from J, with 16 bases between. The CDR3 totals 16 residues. Germline V CDR1 and CDR2: SGHRS, YFSETQ. CDR3 amino acids: CASSLGWAGYQETQYF. As DNA, the CDR3 is TGCGCCAGCAGCCTCGGTTGGGCAGGATACCAAGAGACCCAGTACTTC. Based on the CDR3 plus reference TRBV5-1 and TRBJ2-5, the full variable domain is KAGVTQTPRYLIKTRGQQVTLSCSPISGHRSVSWYQQTPGQGLQFLFEYFSETQRNKGNFPGRFSGRQFSNSRSEMNVSTLELGDSALYLCASSLGWAGYQETQYFGPGTRLLVL.

Concerning this clonotype: A much more abundant neighbour one base away suggests this may be a read error. The chain joins TRBV7-8 to TRBJ2-7; a possible D gene is TRBD2 (6 bases). From germline, CDR1 is SGHVS and CDR2 FQNEAQ. V was pared by 5 bases and J by 5 bases, with 19 bases between. The CDR3 runs to 15 residues. The CDR3 DNA reads as TGTGCCAGCAGCCCGAGGAATAATGGAGGGAACGAGCAGTACTTC. The encoded protein is CASSPRNNGGNEQYF. Using reference TRBV7-8 and TRBJ2-7 for the parts outside the CDR3, the full variable domain is GAGVSQSPRYKVAKRGQDVALRCDPISGHVSLFWYQQALGQGPEFLTYFQNEAQLDKSGLPSDRFFAERPEGSVSTLKIQRTQQEDSAVYLCASSPRNNGGNEQYFGPGTRLTVT.

This clonotype came up many times. The genes are TRBV12-3 or TRBV12-4 and TRBJ1-2, with D perhaps matching TRBD1 (6 bases). This CDR3 contains 13 residues. V was clipped by 3 bases and J by 4 bases, with 9 bases between them. CDR3 residues: CASSFRGGYGYTF. The CDR3 DNA sequence: TGTGCCAGCAGTTTCAGGGGAGGCTATGGCTACACCTTC.

This clonotype was observed a few times. V is TRBV13 and J is TRBJ1-1; 7 bases align to TRBD1. This CDR3 comprises 14 residues. Germline values: CDR1 PRHDT, CDR2 FYEKMQ (reference sequence). The J segment lost 7 bases and the V segment lost 6 bases, leaving 11 bases of the junction unmatched. As DNA, the CDR3 is TGTGCCAGCAGTCCCCCCACAGGGGAAGGTGAAGCTTTCTTT. It is translated as CASSPPTGEGEAFF.

This clonotype was counted many times. The gene calls are TRBV9 and TRBJ1-2, with TRBD1 matching 7 bases. CDR1 and CDR2 (germline): SGDLS, YYNGEE. The length of the CDR3 is 15 residues. V trimming: 4 bases; J trimming: 6 bases; junction bases outside the gene matches: 12. The CDR3 protein is CASSPRQGGRDGYTF. CDR3 coding DNA: TGTGCCAGCAGCCCCAGACAGGGTGGACGCGATGGCTACACCTTC.

As for this clonotype: An end of the junction does not agree with germline; a read error may underlie this. The CDR3 nucleotides are TGTGCCAGCAGTTACTTATTAGACAGGGAAGTTTTCCAAGAGACCCAGTACTTC. Encoded protein: CASSYLLDREVFQETQYF. The genes are TRBV10-3 and TRBJ2-5, with 7 positions matching TRBD1. CDR1 and CDR2 (germline): ENHRY, SYGVKD. This CDR3 has 18 amino acids.